This record concerns one T cell receptor (beta chain) sequence. Its target is unknown. Time point denoted: pre-treatment sample, taken before nivolumab and TIL therapy. These data belong to a study of TIL therapy for anti-PD-1-resistant metastatic lung cancer. Overall study: Median tumor PD-L1 proportion score was under 7.5%.

Sequencing used immunoSEQ v3. Produced via immunoSEQ multiplex PCR; TCRdb's table is partial and in-frame only. Of nearly 15,000 clones in the sample, roughly 88% were seen once. Regarding the study as a whole: Patients were highly selected, enriched for treatment-naive, never-smoker and oncogene-addicted cases.

V was cut by 3 bases and J by 5 bases, with 13 bases left in between. The CDR3 covers 15 residues. Germline V gene lookup returns CDR1 MNHEY and CDR2 SMNVEV (reference sequence). The TCR was taken from a person aged 25-85 years with non-small cell lung cancer. The starting material was blood, obtained at baseline. The chain joins TRBV27 to TRBJ2-2; perhaps TRBD2 as D (7 bases). The CDR3 nucleotides are TGTGCCAGCAGTTTCCGGGGGGCGCTGACCGGGGAGCTGTTTTTT. As protein: CASSFRGALTGELFF.